These 28 T cell receptor beta chains came from one sample sequenced in a study of blood T cell repertoires in COVID-19. Assay: immunoSEQ multiplex PCR; the TCRdb copy retains only in-frame clones and omits some. The sample consists of under 200,000 clones, roughly 89% of them appearing once. The sequenced sample was peripheral blood. These TCRs come from a woman between 65 and 79 years old with COVID-19, enrolled during active disease.

In DNA, the CDR3 is TGTGCCAGCAGCTTAGGTCCGGGACAGGGAGCGGCTAACTATGGCTACACCTTC. Protein sequence: CASSLGPGQGAANYGYTF. This chain uses TRBV7-2 with TRBJ1-2; TRBD1 matches at 9 bases. The germline V gene has CDR1 SGHTA and CDR2 FQGNSA. The CDR3 has 18 residues. Trimming took 1 base from V and 0 from J; bases not matched to a gene: 9. Variable domain in full (rest from reference TRBV7-2 and TRBJ1-2): GAGVSQSPSNKVTEKGKDVELRCDPISGHTALYWYRQSLGQGLEFLIYFQGNSAPDKSGLPSDRFSAERTGGSVSTLTIQRTQQEDSAVYLCASSLGPGQGAANYGYTFGSGTRLTVV.

A few counts support this clone. The CDR3 DNA reads as TGTGCCTCCCAAGTCAGGGGGTATGAAAAACTGTTTTTT. Protein: CASQVRGYEKLFF. The chain links TRBV30 to TRBJ1-4; 7 nucleotides align to TRBD1. V gave up 7 bases and J gave up 6 bases; unmatched junction bases: 8. This CDR3 comprises 13 residues. Germline values: CDR1 GTSNPN, CDR2 SVGIG (reference sequence).

The chain couples TRBV5-1 to TRBJ2-3; TRBD2 matches at 9 bases. Trimming cost V 6 bases and J 6 bases; bases outside gene matches: 8. The CDR3 covers 14 residues. Germline CDR1 reads SGHRS; CDR2 reads YFSETQ. The CDR3: CASKMGLATDTQYF. In DNA, the CDR3 is TGCGCCAGCAAAATGGGACTAGCAACGGATACGCAGTATTTT.

The chain carries TRBV7-9 and TRBJ1-1; TRBD1 matches at 9 bases. V trimming: 9 bases; J trimming: 4 bases; junction bases outside the gene matches: 3. The CDR3 has 12 residues. Germline lookup yields CDR1 SEHNR and CDR2 FQNEAQ (reference sequence). CDR3 sequence (DNA): TGTGCCAGTCAGACAGGGGGCACTGAAGCTTTCTTT. Its protein product is CASQTGGTEAFF.

V is TRBV9 and J is TRBJ2-1, with 11 bases that match TRBD2. V lost 0 bases and J lost 7; bases outside the gene matches: 6. This CDR3 spans 16 amino acids. Germline V gene sequence: CDR1 SGDLS, CDR2 YYNGEE. The CDR3 DNA follows: TGTGCCAGCAGCGTAGATTCTAGCGGGGGGCGTAATGAGCAGTTCTTC. It codes for CASSVDSSGGRNEQFF.

This sequence joins TRBV3-1 (or the pseudogene TRBV3-2) and TRBJ1-5; D is perhaps TRBD1 (6 bases). V dropped 0 bases and J dropped 7 bases, with 13 bases sitting between them. The V gene's germline CDR1 is LGHDT and CDR2 YNNKEL (reference sequence). The CDR3 consists of 15 residues. The chain's CDR3 is CASSQDGGAWQPQHF. CDR3 coding DNA: TGTGCCAGCAGCCAAGATGGGGGGGCTTGGCAGCCCCAGCATTTT.

This chain uses TRBV2 with TRBJ1-1, with 9 bases identical to TRBD1. The junction had 0 bases not matched to a gene; V was cut back by 4 bases and J by 0 bases. The germline gives CDR1 SNHLY, CDR2 FYNNEI. The CDR3 has 14 amino acids. CDR3 residues: CASSGTGVNTEAFF. The DNA of the CDR3 is TGTGCCAGCAGTGGGACAGGGGTGAACACTGAAGCTTTCTTT. The complete variable domain, with remaining parts taken from reference TRBV2 and TRBJ1-1, reads EPEVTQTPSHQVTQMGQEVILRCVPISNHLYFYWYRQILGQKVEFLVSFYNNEISEKSEIFDDQFSVERPDGSNFTLKIRSTKLEDSAMYFCASSGTGVNTEAFFGQGTRLTVV.

V gene TRBV7-9 combines with J gene TRBJ2-3; the match to TRBD1 covers 7 bases. The V and J ends lost 5 bases and 0 bases, in that order; junction bases with no gene match: 5. Germline V lookup: CDR1 SEHNR, CDR2 FQNEAQ (reference sequence). The CDR3 covers 15 residues. This CDR3 is CASSPGTESTDTQYF. The CDR3 DNA sequence: TGTGCCAGCAGCCCAGGGACAGAAAGCACAGATACGCAGTATTTT.

The chain links TRBV3-1 (or the pseudogene TRBV3-2) to TRBJ1-2; 11 positions agree with TRBD1. Trimming cost V 5 bases and J 4 bases; bases outside gene matches: 0. Looked up from germline, CDR1 is LGHDT and CDR2 is YNNKEL (reference sequence). The CDR3 totals 13 residues. In nucleotides, the CDR3 is TGTGCCAGCAGCGGACAGGGGGCCTATGGCTACACCTTC. Its translation is CASSGQGAYGYTF.

This rearrangement joins TRBV5-4 to TRBJ2-7; tentative D call: TRBD1 (6 bases). Germline values: CDR1 SGHNT, CDR2 YYREEE (reference sequence). The V end was cut by 7 bases, the J end by 0 bases, with 11 bases between. The CDR3 loop spans 13 amino acids. CDR3 bases: TGTGCCAGCGGGAACAGGGTCTCCTACGAGCAGTACTTC. Translation: CASGNRVSYEQYF.

This chain uses TRBV14 with TRBJ2-3; D not certain. V lost 5 bases and J lost 0, with 21 bases in between. Germline assignment: CDR1 SGHDN and CDR2 FVKESK. The CDR3 totals 18 residues. The CDR3 loop is CASSKMPTRLTSTDTQYF. The CDR3 bases are TGTGCCAGCAGCAAAATGCCCACCAGGCTAACTAGCACAGATACGCAGTATTTT.

The chain employs TRBV2 and TRBJ2-2, with a weak D call TRBD2 (5 bases). This CDR3 has 17 residues. Trimming shortened V by 0 bases and J by 0 bases, and 11 bases separated the two germline ends. Germline CDR1 SNHLY, CDR2 FYNNEI. The CDR3 DNA is TGTGCCAGCAGTGAAGCGAGCCCCGGGACGAACACCGGGGAGCTGTTTTTT. Its translation is CASSEASPGTNTGELFF.

The chain has TRBV28 and TRBJ1-1; the match to TRBD1 covers 7 bases. Trimming at V came to 3 bases and at J to 3 bases, leaving 7 bases not matched to a gene. Germline assignment: CDR1 MDHEN and CDR2 SYDVKM. This CDR3 has 15 residues. The CDR3 protein is CASSFPRQGYTEAFF. CDR3 DNA sequence: TGTGCCAGCAGTTTCCCACGACAGGGTTACACTGAAGCTTTCTTT.

The V call is TRBV30, the J call TRBJ1-5, with D possibly being TRBD1 (6 bases). Germline CDR1 is GTSNPN and CDR2 is SVGIG (reference sequence). The CDR3 has 14 residues. Trimming pared 4 bases from V and 0 bases from J, leaving 10 bases between. The DNA for the CDR3 is TGTGCCTGGACCAAGGGGGTTAGCAATCAGCCCCAGCATTTT. Translated, it gives CAWTKGVSNQPQHF.

The V and J genes are TRBV5-1 and TRBJ2-3; 11 bases line up with TRBD2. Germline lookup yields CDR1 SGHRS and CDR2 YFSETQ. V shed 0 bases, J shed 2 bases, and the junction held 8 bases outside the gene matches. CDR3 size: 18 residues. CDR3 in DNA: TGCGCCAGCAGCTTGGACAATCTAGCGGGGGGTTACACAGATACGCAGTATTTT. This sequence encodes CASSLDNLAGGYTDTQYF.

The genes are TRBV3-1 (or the pseudogene TRBV3-2) and TRBJ1-1; D possibly corresponds to TRBD1 (5 bases). Germline CDR1 is LGHDT and CDR2 is YNNKEL (reference sequence). The ends were cut back, 7 bases at V and 0 bases at J, with 21 bases in the middle. The CDR3 extends over 17 amino acids. CDR3 sequence: CASNLYRGNGMNTEAFF. The CDR3 nucleotides are TGTGCCAGCAACCTATATCGGGGGAACGGGATGAACACTGAAGCTTTCTTT.

Only a few counts were recorded for this clone. The chain links TRBV7-2 to TRBJ2-1; D call uncertain. Looked up from germline, CDR1 is SGHTA and CDR2 is FQGNSA. The CDR3 has 17 residues. Trimming took 2 bases from V and 0 from J, leaving 14 bases between them. The CDR3, as DNA: TGTGCCAGCAGCTTATTCATTACTACCTACTCCTACAATGAGCAGTTCTTC. Translated, it gives CASSLFITTYSYNEQFF.

V is TRBV6-4 and J is TRBJ2-1, with 11 bases that match TRBD2. V dropped 10 bases and J dropped 9; count of bases not matched to a gene: 8. In germline, CDR1 is MRHNA, CDR2 SNTAGT. CDR3 length: 13 amino acids. The CDR3 DNA is TGTGCCACTTCTAGCGGGGGGCTCGGTGAGCAGTTCTTC. Protein product: CATSSGGLGEQFF.

The CDR3 protein is CASRKTGGYEQYF. CDR3 sequence (DNA): TGTGCCAGCAGAAAGACAGGGGGCTACGAGCAGTACTTC. This chain joins TRBV12-3 or TRBV12-4 and TRBJ2-7; 9 bases are shared with TRBD1. The trim removed 6 bases at V and 3 bases at J, leaving 3 bases unmatched. CDR3 size: 13 residues.

This clone occurred a few times. The V and J genes are TRBV2 and TRBJ1-6; 8 nucleotides match TRBD1. Trimming at V came to 6 bases and at J to 5 bases, leaving 6 bases not matched to a gene. CDR1 and CDR2 from the germline V gene are SNHLY and FYNNEI. CDR3 length: 15 residues. The CDR3 DNA follows: TGTGCCAGCAGGGGGGACAGGAGGGATAATTCACCCCTCCACTTT. Its protein product is CASRGDRRDNSPLHF. The entire variable domain, with the rest obtained from reference TRBV2 and TRBJ1-6, is as follows: EPEVTQTPSHQVTQMGQEVILRCVPISNHLYFYWYRQILGQKVEFLVSFYNNEISEKSEIFDDQFSVERPDGSNFTLKIRSTKLEDSAMYFCASRGDRRDNSPLHFGNGTRLTVT.

The chain employs TRBV2 and TRBJ1-6; D gene unclear. The V gene's germline CDR1 is SNHLY and CDR2 FYNNEI. V lost 2 bases and J lost 6, with 8 bases in between. The CDR3 consists of 14 residues. CDR3 nucleotide sequence: TGTGCCAGCAGTGAATTTTCCATTAATTCACCCCTCCACTTT. This encodes CASSEFSINSPLHF. The variable domain in full, with the rest retrieved from reference TRBV2 and TRBJ1-6, is EPEVTQTPSHQVTQMGQEVILRCVPISNHLYFYWYRQILGQKVEFLVSFYNNEISEKSEIFDDQFSVERPDGSNFTLKIRSTKLEDSAMYFCASSEFSINSPLHFGNGTRLTVT.

V and J are TRBV12-3 or TRBV12-4 and TRBJ1-5; no reliable D call. CDR3 length: 13 residues. The V gene lost 6 bases and the J gene lost 0 bases, with 6 bases spanning the gap. The CDR3 DNA sequence: TGTGCCAGCAGATCGTATAGCAATCAGCCCCAGCATTTT. Protein product: CASRSYSNQPQHF.

CDR3 nucleotide sequence: TGTGCCAGCAGTTACTGGGCTAGCGGGGAGTACGAGCAGTACTTC. Translated: CASSYWASGEYEQYF. The chain is built from TRBV6-5 and TRBJ2-7, with 9 bases aligning to TRBD2. With 1 base clipped from V and 4 bases from J, the junction kept 5 bases outside the gene matches. Germline CDR1 is MNHEY and CDR2 is SVGAGI. This CDR3 comprises 15 residues.

The chain recombines TRBV6-5 with TRBJ1-5; TRBD1 matches 8 bases. The CDR3 is 15 amino acids. V lost 6 bases, J lost 6 bases, and 10 bases stayed unmatched. From germline, CDR1 is MNHEY and CDR2 SVGAGI. The CDR3 DNA sequence: TGTGCCAGCAGGGGGGGACAGGTGGGGTTTCAGCCCCAGCATTTT. Amino acid sequence: CASRGGQVGFQPQHF.

The chain has TRBV25-1 and TRBJ2-5, with 7 bases matching TRBD2. The CDR3 contains 16 residues. V lost 2 bases to trimming and J lost 1 base; unmatched junction nucleotides: 7. Germline CDR1 MGHDK, CDR2 SYGVNS. The CDR3 DNA reads TGTGCCAGCAGTGAAGGGGGGGACCGGGTCCAAGAGACCCAGTACTTC. Its protein product is CASSEGGDRVQETQYF.

The V and J genes are TRBV6-5 and TRBJ1-6; TRBD1 agrees at 9 bases. Trimming cost V 2 bases and J 6 bases; bases outside gene matches: 2. The CDR3 spans 15 residues. The germline V gene encodes CDR1 MNHEY and CDR2 SVGAGI. The CDR3 here is CASSYTGQGNSPLHF. The CDR3 coding sequence is TGTGCCAGCAGTTACACGGGACAGGGTAATTCACCCCTCCACTTT.

The rearrangement joins TRBV29-1 to TRBJ1-1, with D possibly being TRBD1 (6 bases). Germline CDR1 SQVTM, CDR2 ANQGSEA. CDR3 length: 15 amino acids. V was clipped by 4 bases and J by 3 bases, with 18 bases between them. The CDR3 here is CSVVQGFGPHTEAFF. The CDR3 region has the DNA TGCAGCGTTGTACAGGGTTTTGGGCCCCACACTGAAGCTTTCTTT. The full variable domain, with the rest looked up from reference TRBV29-1 and TRBJ1-1, is SAVISQKPSRDICQRGTSLTIQCQVDSQVTMMFWYRQQPGQSLTLIATANQGSEATYESGFVIDKFPISRPNLTFSTLTVSNMSPEDSSIYLCSVVQGFGPHTEAFFGQGTRLTVV.

The genes are TRBV30 and TRBJ1-4; D unclear. The CDR3 extends over 14 amino acids. The germline gives CDR1 GTSNPN, CDR2 SVGIG (reference sequence). Deletions cut 1 base from V and 5 bases from J, with 11 bases between. CDR3: CAWSAGRSNEKLFF. CDR3 DNA: TGTGCCTGGAGTGCGGGGAGATCGAATGAAAAACTGTTTTTT.